The sample holds a few counts of the clone carrying this T cell receptor (beta chain). Donors each provided roughly 10 milliliters of peripheral blood. Every sample had a minimum of 6.5 million PBMCs isolated. Extracted total RNA amounted to at least 5.5 micrograms for each sample. CDR3 length equals 14 residues. Germline V gives CDR1 MDHEN, CDR2 SYDVKM. V was clipped by 3 bases and J by 4 bases, with 10 bases between them. This entry comes from a study of blood T cells in healthy people across ages. Using a J-beta primer mix together with a sample-barcoded 5' primer, a second PCR was run for about 6 to 11 cycles. Every cDNA molecule bore a tag from a template-switch adaptor containing 12 random nucleotides. From the 5' RACE reads, TCRdb called clonotypes with MiXCR, one entry per CDR3 protein. The sample lists roughly 2 million distinct CDR3 sequences; 49% were seen once.

This clonotype was sampled from a woman in her forties in good health. V and J are TRBV28 and TRBJ2-1; D not resolved. The sample taken for sequencing was blood. The CDR3 spells CASSLRAGYNEQFF. Here the CDR3 DNA reads TGTGCCAGCAGTTTGCGTGCAGGTTACAATGAGCAGTTCTTC.